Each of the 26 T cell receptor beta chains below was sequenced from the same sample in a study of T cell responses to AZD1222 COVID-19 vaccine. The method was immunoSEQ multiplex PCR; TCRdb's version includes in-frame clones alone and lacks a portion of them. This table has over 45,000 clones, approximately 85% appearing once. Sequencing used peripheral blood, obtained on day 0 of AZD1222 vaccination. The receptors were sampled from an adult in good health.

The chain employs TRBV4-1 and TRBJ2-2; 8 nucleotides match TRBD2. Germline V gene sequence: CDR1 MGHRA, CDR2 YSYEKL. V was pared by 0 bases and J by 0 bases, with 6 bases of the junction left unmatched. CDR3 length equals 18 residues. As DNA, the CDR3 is TGCGCCAGCAGCCAAGAACCCGGGAGGGGGACGAACACCGGGGAGCTGTTTTTT. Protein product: CASSQEPGRGTNTGELFF.

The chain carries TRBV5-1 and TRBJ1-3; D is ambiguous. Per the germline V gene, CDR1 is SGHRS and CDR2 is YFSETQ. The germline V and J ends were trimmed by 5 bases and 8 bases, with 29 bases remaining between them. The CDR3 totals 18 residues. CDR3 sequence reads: CASRKGAPTGFSADTIYF. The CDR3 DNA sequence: TGCGCCAGCAGAAAAGGTGCCCCAACCGGGTTTTCGGCGGACACCATATATTTT.

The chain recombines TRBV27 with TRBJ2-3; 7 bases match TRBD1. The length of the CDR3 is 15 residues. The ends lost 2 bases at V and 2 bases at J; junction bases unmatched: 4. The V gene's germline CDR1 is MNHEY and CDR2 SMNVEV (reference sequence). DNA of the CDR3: TGTGCCAGCAGTTTACTGGGACAGCTCACAGATACGCAGTATTTT. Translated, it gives CASSLLGQLTDTQYF.

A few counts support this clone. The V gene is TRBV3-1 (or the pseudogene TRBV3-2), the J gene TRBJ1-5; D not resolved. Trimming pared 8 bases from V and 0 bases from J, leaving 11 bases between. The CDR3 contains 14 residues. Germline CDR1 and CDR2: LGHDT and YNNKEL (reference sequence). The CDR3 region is CASSHQYSNQPQHF. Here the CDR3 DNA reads TGTGCCAGCTCTCACCAGTATAGCAATCAGCCCCAGCATTTT.

The CDR3 here is CASSMGGNYNEQFF. Written as DNA, the CDR3 is TGTGCCAGCAGTATGGGGGGTAACTACAATGAGCAGTTCTTC. V and J are TRBV11-3 and TRBJ2-1; a weak D match, TRBD2 (6 bases). V was shortened by 6 bases and J by 3 bases, with 12 bases between the two germline ends. The CDR3 spans 14 residues. Germline assignment: CDR1 SGHNT and CDR2 YENEEA.

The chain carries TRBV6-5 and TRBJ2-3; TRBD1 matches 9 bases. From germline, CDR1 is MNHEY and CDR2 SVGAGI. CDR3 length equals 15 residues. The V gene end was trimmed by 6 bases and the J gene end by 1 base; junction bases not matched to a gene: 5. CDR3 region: CASRYDRGGTDTQYF. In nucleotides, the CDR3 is TGTGCCAGCAGATACGACAGGGGGGGCACAGATACGCAGTATTTT.

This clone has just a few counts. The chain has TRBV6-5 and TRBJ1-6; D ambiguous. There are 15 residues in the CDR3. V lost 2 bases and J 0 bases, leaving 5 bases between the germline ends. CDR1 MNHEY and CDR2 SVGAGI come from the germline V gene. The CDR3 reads CASSYQSSYNSPLHF. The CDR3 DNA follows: TGTGCCAGCAGTTACCAGAGCTCCTATAATTCACCCCTCCACTTT.

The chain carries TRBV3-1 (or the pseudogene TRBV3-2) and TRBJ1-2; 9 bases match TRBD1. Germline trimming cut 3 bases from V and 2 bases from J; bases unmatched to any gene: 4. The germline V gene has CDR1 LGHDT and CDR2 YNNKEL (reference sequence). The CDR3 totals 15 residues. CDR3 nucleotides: TGTGCCAGCAGCCACGGGACAGGGAGGAACTATGGCTACACCTTC. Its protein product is CASSHGTGRNYGYTF.

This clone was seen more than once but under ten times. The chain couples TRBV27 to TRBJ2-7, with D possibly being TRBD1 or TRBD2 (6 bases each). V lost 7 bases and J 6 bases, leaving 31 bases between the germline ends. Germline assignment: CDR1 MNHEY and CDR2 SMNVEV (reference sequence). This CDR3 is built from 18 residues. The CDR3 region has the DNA TGTGCCAGCATTGGGAGGTCTAAGCGGGTGCACGAGGGGGGCGAGCAGTACTTC. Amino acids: CASIGRSKRVHEGGEQYF.

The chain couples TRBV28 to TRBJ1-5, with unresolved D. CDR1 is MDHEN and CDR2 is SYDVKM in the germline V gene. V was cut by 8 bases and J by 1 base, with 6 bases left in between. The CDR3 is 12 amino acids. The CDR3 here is CASRRSNQPQHF. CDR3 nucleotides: TGTGCCAGCCGCAGGAGCAATCAGCCCCAGCATTTT.

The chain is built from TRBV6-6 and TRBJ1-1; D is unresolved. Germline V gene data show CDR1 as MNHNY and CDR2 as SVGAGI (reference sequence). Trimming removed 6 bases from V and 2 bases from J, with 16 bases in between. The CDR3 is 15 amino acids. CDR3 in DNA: TGTGCCAGCAGCCGAGTAGGGTTGGAAAACACTGAAGCTTTCTTT. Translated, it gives CASSRVGLENTEAFF.

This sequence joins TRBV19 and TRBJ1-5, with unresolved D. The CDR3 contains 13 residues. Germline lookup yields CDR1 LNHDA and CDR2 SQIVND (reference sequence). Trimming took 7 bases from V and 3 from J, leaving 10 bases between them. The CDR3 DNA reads TGTGCCAGTAAAGAGGGTTTCAATCAGCCCCAGCATTTT. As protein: CASKEGFNQPQHF.

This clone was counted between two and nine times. CDR3 in amino acids: CASSQSFLREAFF. DNA of the CDR3: TGTGCCAGCAGTCAGAGTTTTCTGAGAGAAGCTTTCTTT. The chain combines TRBV2 with TRBJ1-1, with D unresolved. Looked up from germline, CDR1 is SNHLY and CDR2 is FYNNEI. Trimming took 5 bases from V and 8 from J, leaving 15 bases between them. The CDR3 is 13 residues long.

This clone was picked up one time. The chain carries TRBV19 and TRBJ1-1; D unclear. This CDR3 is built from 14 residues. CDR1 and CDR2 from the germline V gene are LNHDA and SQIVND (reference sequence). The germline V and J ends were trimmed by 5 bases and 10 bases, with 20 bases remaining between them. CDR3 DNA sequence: TGTGCCAGTAGTGCCCTAGGGAGCCCACCAGTAGCTTTCTTT. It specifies CASSALGSPPVAFF.

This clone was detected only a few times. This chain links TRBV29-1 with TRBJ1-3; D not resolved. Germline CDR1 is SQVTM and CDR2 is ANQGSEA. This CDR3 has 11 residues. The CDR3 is CSVSSGNTIYF. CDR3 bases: TGCTCAGTATCCTCTGGAAACACCATATATTTT.

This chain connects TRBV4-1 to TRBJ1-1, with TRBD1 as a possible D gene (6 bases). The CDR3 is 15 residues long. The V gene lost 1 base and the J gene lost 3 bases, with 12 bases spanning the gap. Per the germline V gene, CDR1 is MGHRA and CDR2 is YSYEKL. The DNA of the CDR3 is TGCGCCAGCAGCCAAGTTACAGGGTCGGACACTGAAGCTTTCTTT. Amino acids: CASSQVTGSDTEAFF.

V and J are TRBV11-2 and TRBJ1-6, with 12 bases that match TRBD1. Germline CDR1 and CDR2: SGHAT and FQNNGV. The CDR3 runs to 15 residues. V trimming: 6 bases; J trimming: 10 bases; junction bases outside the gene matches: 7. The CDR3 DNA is TGTGCCAGCAGACCGGGGACAGGGGGCTTCTCACCCCTCCACTTT. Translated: CASRPGTGGFSPLHF.

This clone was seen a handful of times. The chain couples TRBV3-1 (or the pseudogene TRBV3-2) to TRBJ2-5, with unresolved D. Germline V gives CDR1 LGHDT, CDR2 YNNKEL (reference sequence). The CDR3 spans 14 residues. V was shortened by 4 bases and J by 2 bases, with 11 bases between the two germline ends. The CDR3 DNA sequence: TGTGCCAGCAGCCGCGTTTGGGGTCAAGAGACCCAGTACTTC. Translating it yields CASSRVWGQETQYF.

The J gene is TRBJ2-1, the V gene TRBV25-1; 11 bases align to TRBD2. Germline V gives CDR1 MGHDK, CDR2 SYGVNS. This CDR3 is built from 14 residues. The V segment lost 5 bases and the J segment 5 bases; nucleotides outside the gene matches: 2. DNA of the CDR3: TGTGCCAGCAGTCTAGCGGGGGGAAACAATGAGCAGTTCTTC. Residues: CASSLAGGNNEQFF.

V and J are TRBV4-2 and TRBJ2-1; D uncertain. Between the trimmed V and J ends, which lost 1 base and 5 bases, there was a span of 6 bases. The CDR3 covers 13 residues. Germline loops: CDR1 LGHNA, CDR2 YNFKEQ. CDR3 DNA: TGTGCCAGCAGCCAAGTCTTGAACAATGAGCAGTTCTTC. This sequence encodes CASSQVLNNEQFF.

CDR3 protein: CASSFGQGSGELFF. Here the CDR3 DNA reads TGTGCCAGCAGCTTTGGACAGGGGTCCGGGGAGCTGTTTTTT. This chain connects TRBV11-3 to TRBJ2-2; TRBD1 agrees at 9 bases. The CDR3 covers 14 residues. Germline V gives CDR1 SGHNT, CDR2 YENEEA. Losses at the gene ends were 3 bases for V and 6 bases for J; bases not matched to a gene: 2. Variable domain in full (rest from reference TRBV11-3 and TRBJ2-2): EAGVVQSPRYKIIEKKQPVAFWCNPISGHNTLYWYLQNLGQGPELLIRYENEEAVDDSQLPKDRFSAERLKGVDSTLKIQPAELGDSAVYLCASSFGQGSGELFFGEGSRLTVL.

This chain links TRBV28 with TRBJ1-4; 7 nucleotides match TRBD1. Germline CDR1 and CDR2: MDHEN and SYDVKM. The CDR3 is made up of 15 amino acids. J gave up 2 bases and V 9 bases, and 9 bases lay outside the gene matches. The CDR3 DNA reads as TGTGCCAGTTTACAGGGGATGAAGACTAATGAAAAACTGTTTTTT. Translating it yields CASLQGMKTNEKLFF.

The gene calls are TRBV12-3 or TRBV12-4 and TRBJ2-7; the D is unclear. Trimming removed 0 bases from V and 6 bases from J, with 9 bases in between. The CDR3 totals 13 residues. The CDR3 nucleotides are TGTGCCAGCAGTTTAGCGCAACGTGCCGAGCAGTACTTC. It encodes CASSLAQRAEQYF.

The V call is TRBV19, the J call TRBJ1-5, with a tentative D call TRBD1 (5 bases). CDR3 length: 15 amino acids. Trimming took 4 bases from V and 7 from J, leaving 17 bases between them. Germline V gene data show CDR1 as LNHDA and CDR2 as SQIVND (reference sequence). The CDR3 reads CASSTPGGGSQPQHF. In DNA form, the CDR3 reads TGTGCCAGTAGTACCCCCGGGGGAGGGAGCCAGCCCCAGCATTTT.

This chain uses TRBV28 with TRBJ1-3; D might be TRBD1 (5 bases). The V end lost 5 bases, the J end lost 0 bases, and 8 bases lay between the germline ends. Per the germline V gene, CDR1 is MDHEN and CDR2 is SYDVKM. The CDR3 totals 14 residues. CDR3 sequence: CASSPQGSGNTIYF. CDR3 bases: TGTGCCAGCAGTCCGCAGGGCTCTGGAAACACCATATATTTT.

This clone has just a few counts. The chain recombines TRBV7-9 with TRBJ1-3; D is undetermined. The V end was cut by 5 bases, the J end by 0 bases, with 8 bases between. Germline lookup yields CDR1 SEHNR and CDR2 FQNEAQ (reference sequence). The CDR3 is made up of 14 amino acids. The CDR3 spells CASSLVISGNTIYF. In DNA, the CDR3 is TGTGCCAGCAGCCTTGTGATCTCTGGAAACACCATATATTTT.